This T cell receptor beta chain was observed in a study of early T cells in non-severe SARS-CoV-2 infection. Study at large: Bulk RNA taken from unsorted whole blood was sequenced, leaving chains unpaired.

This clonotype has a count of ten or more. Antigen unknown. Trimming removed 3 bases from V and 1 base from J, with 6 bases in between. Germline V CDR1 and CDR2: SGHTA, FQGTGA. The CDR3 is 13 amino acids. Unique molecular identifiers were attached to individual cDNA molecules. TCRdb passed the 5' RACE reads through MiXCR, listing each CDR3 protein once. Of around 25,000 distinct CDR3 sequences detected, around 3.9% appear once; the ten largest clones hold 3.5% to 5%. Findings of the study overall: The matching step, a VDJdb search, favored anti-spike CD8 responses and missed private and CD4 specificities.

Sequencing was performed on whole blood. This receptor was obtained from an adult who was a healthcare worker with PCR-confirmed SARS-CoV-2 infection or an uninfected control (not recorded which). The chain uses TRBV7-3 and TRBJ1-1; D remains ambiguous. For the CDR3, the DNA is TGTGCCAGCAGCTTTCAAGAGAACACTGAAGCTTTCTTT. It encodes CASSFQENTEAFF.